This entry lists 5 T cell receptor beta chains sequenced from one sample in a study of OX40 agonist ivuxolimab in advanced cancers. The protocol was immunoSEQ multiplex PCR, while the TCRdb copy is restricted to in-frame clones and leaves out a portion. Of approximately 99,000 clones in the sample, approximately 94% were seen once. The source was CD4+ or CD8+ T cells sorted from blood, collected in a trial of the OX40 agonist ivuxolimab. Receptor source: an adult with an advanced solid tumor such as melanoma, head and neck, liver or kidney cancer.

This clone was seen once. This sequence joins TRBV6-1 and TRBJ2-1; D is possibly TRBD2 (7 bases). V lost 8 bases and J 2 bases, leaving 13 bases between the germline ends. Germline lookup yields CDR1 MNHNS and CDR2 SASEGT. This CDR3 comprises 14 residues. The CDR3 sequence is CASARGGTYNEQFF. In DNA form, the CDR3 reads TGTGCCAGCGCCAGGGGAGGGACCTACAATGAGCAGTTCTTC.

This clone was seen a handful of times. This chain uses TRBV30 with TRBJ1-2, with TRBD1 identical over 7 bases. With V trimmed by 2 bases and J by 5 bases, 2 bases remained unmatched. This CDR3 has 12 amino acids. Germline lookup yields CDR1 GTSNPN and CDR2 SVGIG (reference sequence). The CDR3: CAWSRDSYGYTF. The CDR3 region has the DNA TGTGCCTGGAGTCGGGACAGTTATGGCTACACCTTC.

The V call is TRBV6-4, the J call TRBJ1-2, with 7 bases matching TRBD1. This CDR3 has 13 residues. CDR1 is MRHNA, CDR2 SNTAGT, per germline. V lost 5 bases and J lost 4; bases outside the gene matches: 4. CDR3 region: CASSPGQSYGYTF. The CDR3 DNA is TGTGCCAGCAGTCCGGGACAGAGCTATGGCTACACCTTC.

The CDR3 sequence is CASSLRQDLQPQHF. The CDR3 DNA is TGTGCCAGCAGCTTACGTCAGGACCTTCAGCCCCAGCATTTT. The chain links TRBV7-2 to TRBJ1-5, with no clear D. The CDR3 is 14 residues long. Looked up from germline, CDR1 is SGHTA and CDR2 is FQGNSA. The V end lost 2 bases, the J end lost 6 bases, and 11 bases lay between the germline ends.

CDR3 coding DNA: TGCGCCAGCAGCGACCAGGGGCGCACGGACACCGGGGAGCTGTTTTTT. Encoded protein: CASSDQGRTDTGELFF. The rearrangement links TRBV5-1 to TRBJ2-2; D is possibly TRBD1 (6 bases). The CDR3 is made up of 16 amino acids. Trimming cost V 4 bases and J 3 bases, with 16 bases left between them. CDR1 is SGHRS, CDR2 YFSETQ, per germline.